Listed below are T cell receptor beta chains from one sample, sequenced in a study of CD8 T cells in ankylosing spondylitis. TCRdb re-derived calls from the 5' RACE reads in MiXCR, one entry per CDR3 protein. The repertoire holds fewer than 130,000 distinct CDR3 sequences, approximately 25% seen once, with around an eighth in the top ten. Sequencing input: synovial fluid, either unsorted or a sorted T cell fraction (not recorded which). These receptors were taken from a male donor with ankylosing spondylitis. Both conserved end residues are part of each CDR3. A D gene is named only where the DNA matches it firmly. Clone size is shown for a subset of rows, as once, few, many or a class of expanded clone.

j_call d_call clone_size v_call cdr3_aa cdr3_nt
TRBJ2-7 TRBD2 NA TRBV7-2 CASSPKGLAGDEQYF TGTGCCAGCAGCCCCAAGGGACTAGCGGGAGACGAGCAGTACTTC
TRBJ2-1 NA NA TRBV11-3 CASSHGGSYNEQFF TGTGCCAGCAGCCACGGGGGCTCCTACAATGAGCAGTTCTTC
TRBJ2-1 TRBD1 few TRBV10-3 CATRPGQGRNEQFF TGTGCCACCAGGCCGGGACAGGGACGCAATGAGCAGTTCTTC
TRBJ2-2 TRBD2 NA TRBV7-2 CASSRTSGSTGELFF TGTGCCAGCAGCCGGACTAGCGGGAGTACCGGGGAGCTGTTTTTT
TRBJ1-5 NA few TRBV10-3 CAISESEVSTRGQPQHF TGTGCCATCAGTGAGTCGGAGGTCTCAACTAGGGGTCAGCCCCAGCATTTT
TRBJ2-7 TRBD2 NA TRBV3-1 CASSRRAGGAEQYF TGTGCCAGCAGTCGTAGAGCGGGGGGCGCCGAGCAGTACTTC
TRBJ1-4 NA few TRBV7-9 CASSFRDTATNEKLFF TGTGCCAGCAGCTTCCGGGACACCGCAACTAATGAAAAACTGTTTTTT
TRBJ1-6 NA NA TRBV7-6 CASSLGRGSPLHF TGTGCCAGCAGCTTAGGGCGGGGTTCACCCCTCCACTTT
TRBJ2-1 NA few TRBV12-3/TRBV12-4 CASSLGYLSGEQFF TGTGCCAGCAGTTTAGGGTATCTGTCGGGTGAGCAGTTCTTC
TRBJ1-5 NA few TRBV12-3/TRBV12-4 CASSPLMRNQPQHF TGTGCCAGCAGTCCCCTAATGAGAAATCAGCCCCAGCATTTT
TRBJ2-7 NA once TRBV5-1 CASSLWLGDEQYF TGCGCCAGCAGCTTGTGGCTGGGCGACGAGCAGTACTTC
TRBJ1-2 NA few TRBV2 CASSERRGIRYGYTF TGTGCCAGCAGTGAGCGTCGGGGGATTCGATATGGCTACACCTTC
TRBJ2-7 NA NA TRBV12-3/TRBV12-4 CASSLEGAVYEQYF TGTGCCAGCAGTTTAGAGGGAGCGGTCTACGAGCAGTACTTC
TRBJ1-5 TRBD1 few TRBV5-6 CASSWGQGADQPQHF TGTGCCAGCAGCTGGGGACAGGGGGCCGATCAGCCCCAGCATTTT
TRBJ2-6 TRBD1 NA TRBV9 CASSAYPGTVGANVLTF TGTGCCAGCAGCGCTTACCCCGGGACAGTTGGGGCCAACGTCCTGACTTTC
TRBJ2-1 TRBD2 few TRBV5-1 CASSLVSGTSVYNEQFF TGCGCCAGCAGCTTGGTCTCCGGGACTAGCGTATACAATGAGCAGTTCTTC
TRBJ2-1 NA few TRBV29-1 CSVDRRAYYNEQFF TGCAGCGTTGACAGACGGGCATACTACAATGAGCAGTTCTTC
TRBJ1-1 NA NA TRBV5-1 CASSPVEVPNTEAFF TGCGCCAGCAGCCCCGTGGAAGTACCGAACACTGAAGCTTTCTTT
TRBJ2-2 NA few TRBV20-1 CSASGMNTGELFF TGCAGTGCTAGCGGGATGAACACCGGGGAGCTGTTTTTT
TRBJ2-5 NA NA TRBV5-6 CASSFRGGVQETQYF TGTGCCAGCAGCTTCAGGGGCGGGGTGCAAGAGACCCAGTACTTC
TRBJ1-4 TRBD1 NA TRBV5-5 CASSPGGQPNEKLFF TGTGCCAGCAGCCCCGGGGGACAGCCTAATGAAAAACTGTTTTTT
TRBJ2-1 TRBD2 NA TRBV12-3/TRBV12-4 CASTLRGLANNEQFF TGTGCCAGCACCTTAAGGGGACTAGCGAACAATGAGCAGTTCTTC
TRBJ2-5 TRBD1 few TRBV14 CASSIQGPETQYF TGTGCCAGCAGCATACAGGGGCCAGAGACCCAGTACTTC
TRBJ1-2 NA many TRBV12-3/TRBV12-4 CASSGGSNYGYTF TGTGCCAGCTCGGGGGGGTCCAACTATGGCTACACCTTC
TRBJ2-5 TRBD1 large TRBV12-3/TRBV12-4 CASSATGQETQYF TGTGCCAGCAGTGCGACAGGGCAAGAGACCCAGTACTTC
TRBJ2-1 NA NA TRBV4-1 CASSQVWGESYNEQFF TGCGCCAGCAGCCAAGTGTGGGGGGAGTCCTACAATGAGCAGTTCTTC
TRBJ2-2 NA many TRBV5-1 CASSLQGTGELFF TGCGCCAGCAGCTTACAGGGCACCGGGGAGCTGTTTTTT
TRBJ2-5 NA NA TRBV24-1 CATSDNWGTQYF TGTGCCACCAGTGATAACTGGGGGACCCAGTACTTC
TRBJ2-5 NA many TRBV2 CASSAWGVSETQYF TGTGCCAGCAGTGCGTGGGGGGTATCAGAGACCCAGTACTTC
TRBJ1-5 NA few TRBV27 CASSFGAGRFGPQHF TGTGCCAGCAGTTTTGGCGCGGGGAGGTTCGGGCCCCAGCATTTT
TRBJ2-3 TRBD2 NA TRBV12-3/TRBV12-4 CASSLLGLAGVKDTQYF TGTGCCAGCAGTCTCCTGGGACTAGCGGGAGTCAAAGATACGCAGTATTTT
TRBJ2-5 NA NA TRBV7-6 CASSLATGEGETQYF TGTGCCAGCAGCTTAGCGACAGGGGAGGGAGAGACCCAGTACTTC
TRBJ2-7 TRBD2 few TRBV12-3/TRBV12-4 CASSSRVAGGSTEQYF TGTGCCAGCAGTTCCCGGGTAGCGGGAGGGTCCACCGAGCAGTACTTC
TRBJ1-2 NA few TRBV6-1 CASSDGQPLDGYTF TGTGCCAGCAGTGATGGACAGCCTCTGGATGGCTACACCTTC
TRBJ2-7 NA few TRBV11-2 CASSLDLASGEQYF TGTGCCAGCAGCTTAGATCTGGCTAGTGGAGAGCAGTACTTC
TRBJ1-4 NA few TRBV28 CASREQGNGEKLFF TGTGCCAGCAGAGAACAGGGTAACGGTGAAAAACTGTTTTTT
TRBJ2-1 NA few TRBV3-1 CASSPTIYNEQFF TGTGCCAGCAGCCCGACAATCTACAATGAGCAGTTCTTC
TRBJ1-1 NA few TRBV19 CASTGAARTEAFF TGTGCCAGTACAGGTGCCGCGAGGACTGAAGCTTTCTTT
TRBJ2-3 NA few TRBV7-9 CASSLGQPTDTQYF TGTGCCAGCAGCTTAGGGCAGCCCACAGATACGCAGTATTTT
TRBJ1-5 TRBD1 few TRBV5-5 CASSWETGDQPQHF TGTGCCAGCAGCTGGGAGACAGGGGATCAGCCCCAGCATTTT
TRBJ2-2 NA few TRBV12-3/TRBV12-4 CASSLGAGELFF TGTGCCAGCAGTTTGGGCGCCGGGGAGCTGTTTTTT
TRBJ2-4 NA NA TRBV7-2 CASSPVKTGIQYF TGTGCCAGCAGCCCAGTAAAGACCGGCATTCAGTACTTC
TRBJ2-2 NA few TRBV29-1 CSVEDGQRNTGELFF TGCAGCGTTGAAGATGGACAGAGGAACACCGGGGAGCTGTTTTTT
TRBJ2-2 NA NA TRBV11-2 CASSFGGPGELFF TGTGCCAGCAGCTTTGGGGGACCCGGGGAGCTGTTTTTT